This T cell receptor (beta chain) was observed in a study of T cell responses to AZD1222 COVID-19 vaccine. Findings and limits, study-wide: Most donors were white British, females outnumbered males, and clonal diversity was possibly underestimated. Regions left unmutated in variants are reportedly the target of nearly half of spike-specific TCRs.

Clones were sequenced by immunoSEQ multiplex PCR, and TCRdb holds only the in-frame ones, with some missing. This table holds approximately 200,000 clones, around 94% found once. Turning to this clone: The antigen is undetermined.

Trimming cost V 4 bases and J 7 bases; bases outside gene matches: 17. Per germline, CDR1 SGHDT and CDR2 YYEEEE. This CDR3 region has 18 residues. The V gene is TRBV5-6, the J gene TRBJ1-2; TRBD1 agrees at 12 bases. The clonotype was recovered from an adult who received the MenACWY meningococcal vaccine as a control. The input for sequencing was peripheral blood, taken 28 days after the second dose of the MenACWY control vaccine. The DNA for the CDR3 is TGTGCCAGCAGCAGCCAGGGACAGGGGGCTCCCGGATCGCGTGGCTACACCTTC. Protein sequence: CASSSQGQGAPGSRGYTF.